The rows below give T cell receptor beta chains drawn from one sample of a study of CD8 T cells in ankylosing spondylitis. Each CDR3 protein gets one entry after TCRdb re-called the 5' RACE reads with MiXCR. The repertoire holds over 100,000 distinct CDR3 sequences, roughly 7.3% seen once, with over 9% in the top ten. The sample was blood, either unsorted or a sorted T cell fraction (not recorded which). The receptors shown here come from a male donor with ankylosing spondylitis or in good health (not recorded which). CDR3s include the opening cysteine and the closing phenylalanine or tryptophan. Fields, in order: clone size, J gene, V gene, D gene, CDR3 protein, CDR3 DNA. D genes are given only for firm matches. The size of a clone is reported for some rows only, either as once, few or many, or as a class for expanded clones.

clone_size: many; j_call: TRBJ1-2; v_call: TRBV7-2; d_call: -; cdr3_aa: CASSLLEGYTF; cdr3_nt: TGTGCCAGCAGCCTACTTGAGGGCTACACCTTC
clone_size: many; j_call: TRBJ2-3; v_call: TRBV4-1; d_call: TRBD2; cdr3_aa: CASSQDPPRGGLTDTQYF; cdr3_nt: TGCGCCAGCAGCCAAGACCCCCCGCGGGGGGGACTCACAGATACGCAGTATTTT
clone_size: many; j_call: TRBJ1-2; v_call: TRBV6-1; d_call: TRBD1; cdr3_aa: CASSPGTGNYGYTF; cdr3_nt: TGTGCCAGCAGCCCCGGGACAGGGAACTATGGCTACACCTTC
clone_size: many; j_call: TRBJ2-2; v_call: TRBV5-1; d_call: -; cdr3_aa: CATRGLSKNTGELFF; cdr3_nt: TGCGCCACCAGGGGACTATCAAAGAACACCGGGGAGCTGTTTTTT
clone_size: many; j_call: TRBJ2-7; v_call: TRBV6-2/TRBV6-3; d_call: TRBD2; cdr3_aa: CASLRGTSGSYEQYF; cdr3_nt: TGTGCCAGCCTCCGGGGGACTAGCGGGAGTTACGAGCAGTACTTC
clone_size: many; j_call: TRBJ2-2; v_call: TRBV2; d_call: TRBD2; cdr3_aa: CASSEGLAGQNTGELFF; cdr3_nt: TGTGCCAGCAGTGAAGGACTAGCGGGGCAGAACACCGGGGAGCTGTTTTTT
clone_size: many; j_call: TRBJ1-6; v_call: TRBV12-3/TRBV12-4; d_call: TRBD1; cdr3_aa: CASSPGGPLYSYNSPLHF; cdr3_nt: TGTGCCAGCAGTCCAGGGGGACCCCTCTACTCCTATAATTCACCCCTCCACTTT
clone_size: many; j_call: TRBJ2-3; v_call: TRBV18; d_call: -; cdr3_aa: CASSGSVSTDTQYF; cdr3_nt: TGTGCCAGCTCAGGCAGCGTTAGCACAGATACGCAGTATTTT
clone_size: many; j_call: TRBJ2-6; v_call: TRBV12-3/TRBV12-4; d_call: -; cdr3_aa: CASSWWDLPSGANVLTF; cdr3_nt: TGTGCCAGCAGTTGGTGGGACTTACCCTCTGGGGCCAACGTCCTGACTTTC
clone_size: few; j_call: TRBJ1-1; v_call: TRBV7-9; d_call: TRBD1; cdr3_aa: CASSFPGQGTEAFF; cdr3_nt: TGTGCCAGCAGCTTTCCGGGACAGGGGACTGAAGCTTTCTTT
clone_size: few; j_call: TRBJ2-5; v_call: TRBV7-7; d_call: -; cdr3_aa: CASSFPGLEETQYF; cdr3_nt: TGTGCTAGCAGCTTCCCTGGACTTGAAGAGACCCAGTACTTC
clone_size: many; j_call: TRBJ1-4; v_call: TRBV5-1; d_call: -; cdr3_aa: CASSLEGNNEKLFF; cdr3_nt: TGCGCCAGCAGCTTGGAGGGGAACAATGAAAAACTGTTTTTT
clone_size: -; j_call: TRBJ2-1; v_call: TRBV20-1; d_call: -; cdr3_aa: CSLGDEQFF; cdr3_nt: TGCAGTCTAGGGGATGAGCAGTTCTTC
clone_size: many; j_call: TRBJ2-5; v_call: TRBV5-1; d_call: TRBD1; cdr3_aa: CASSWADRGPRETQYF; cdr3_nt: TGCGCCAGCAGCTGGGCCGACAGGGGGCCTCGGGAGACCCAGTACTTC
clone_size: many; j_call: TRBJ1-2; v_call: TRBV29-1; d_call: -; cdr3_aa: CSAEQANANYGYTF; cdr3_nt: TGCAGCGCTGAACAGGCCAACGCAAACTATGGCTACACCTTC
clone_size: few; j_call: TRBJ1-1; v_call: TRBV7-3; d_call: -; cdr3_aa: CASSLSQTNTEAFF; cdr3_nt: TGTGCCAGCAGCTTATCACAGACGAACACTGAAGCTTTCTTT
clone_size: -; j_call: TRBJ2-7; v_call: TRBV7-3; d_call: -; cdr3_aa: CASSTTGSYEQYF; cdr3_nt: TGTGCCAGCAGTACTACAGGGTCCTACGAGCAGTACTTC
clone_size: few; j_call: TRBJ2-1; v_call: TRBV29-1; d_call: -; cdr3_aa: CSVGLDTYNEQFF; cdr3_nt: TGCAGCGTAGGACTGGACACCTACAATGAGCAGTTCTTC
clone_size: -; j_call: TRBJ2-7; v_call: TRBV2; d_call: -; cdr3_aa: CASSEWDEQYF; cdr3_nt: TGTGCCAGCAGTGAATGGGACGAGCAGTACTTC
clone_size: many; j_call: TRBJ1-6; v_call: TRBV20-1; d_call: -; cdr3_aa: CSARAALSYNSPLHF; cdr3_nt: TGCAGTGCTAGGGCCGCCCTCTCCTATAATTCACCCCTCCACTTT
clone_size: -; j_call: TRBJ2-1; v_call: TRBV11-1; d_call: TRBD2; cdr3_aa: CASSQYGGSGTSGGAYNEQFF; cdr3_nt: TGTGCCAGCAGCCAATACGGAGGGAGTGGGACTAGCGGAGGAGCCTACAATGAGCAGTTCTTC
clone_size: many; j_call: TRBJ1-5; v_call: TRBV3-1; d_call: TRBD1; cdr3_aa: CASSVTGAQPQHF; cdr3_nt: TGTGCCAGCAGCGTGACAGGGGCCCAGCCCCAGCATTTT
clone_size: few; j_call: TRBJ2-4; v_call: TRBV20-1; d_call: -; cdr3_aa: CSARGLGVNIQYF; cdr3_nt: TGCAGTGCTAGAGGGCTAGGGGTAAACATTCAGTACTTC
clone_size: many; j_call: TRBJ2-7; v_call: TRBV5-1; d_call: TRBD2; cdr3_aa: CASSALRFQGLAGESYEQYF; cdr3_nt: TGCGCCAGCAGCGCCCTCCGGTTTCAGGGACTAGCGGGGGAATCCTACGAGCAGTACTTC
clone_size: many; j_call: TRBJ1-2; v_call: TRBV29-1; d_call: TRBD1; cdr3_aa: CSVDVDRGDYGYTF; cdr3_nt: TGCAGCGTTGATGTTGACAGGGGGGACTATGGCTACACCTTC
clone_size: many; j_call: TRBJ1-1; v_call: TRBV7-9; d_call: TRBD1; cdr3_aa: CASSSTQGARKTEAFF; cdr3_nt: TGTGCCAGCAGCTCTACACAGGGGGCGCGGAAAACTGAAGCTTTCTTT
clone_size: -; j_call: TRBJ2-1; v_call: TRBV7-2; d_call: TRBD1; cdr3_aa: CASSLVGDRNYEQFF; cdr3_nt: TGTGCCAGCAGCTTAGTAGGGGACAGGAACTATGAGCAGTTCTTC
clone_size: -; j_call: TRBJ2-5; v_call: TRBV5-1; d_call: TRBD2; cdr3_aa: CASSLGTSGKETQYF; cdr3_nt: TGCGCCAGCAGCTTAGGGACTAGCGGTAAAGAGACCCAGTACTTC
clone_size: -; j_call: TRBJ2-5; v_call: TRBV5-1; d_call: -; cdr3_aa: CASSFGGFQETQYF; cdr3_nt: TGCGCCAGCAGCTTTGGCGGGTTCCAAGAGACCCAGTACTTC
clone_size: many; j_call: TRBJ2-2; v_call: TRBV5-1; d_call: -; cdr3_aa: CASSFIETGPGELFF; cdr3_nt: TGCGCCAGCAGCTTTATTGAGACGGGCCCCGGGGAGCTGTTTTTT
clone_size: many; j_call: TRBJ2-3; v_call: TRBV6-4; d_call: TRBD1; cdr3_aa: CASSGTGGTDTQYF; cdr3_nt: TGTGCCAGCAGCGGGACAGGGGGCACAGATACGCAGTATTTT
clone_size: many; j_call: TRBJ2-1; v_call: TRBV7-9; d_call: -; cdr3_aa: CASSPSSVVVRDNEQFF; cdr3_nt: TGTGCCAGCAGCCCAAGCTCGGTGGTCGTACGTGACAATGAGCAGTTCTTC
clone_size: many; j_call: TRBJ2-1; v_call: TRBV4-1; d_call: -; cdr3_aa: CASSQADLYSVFNEQFF; cdr3_nt: TGCGCCAGCAGCCAAGCGGACCTCTACTCAGTTTTCAATGAGCAGTTCTTC
clone_size: many; j_call: TRBJ2-7; v_call: TRBV3-1; d_call: -; cdr3_aa: CASSQGEGFYEQYF; cdr3_nt: TGTGCCAGCAGCCAAGGGGAAGGGTTCTACGAGCAGTACTTC
clone_size: many; j_call: TRBJ2-3; v_call: TRBV20-1; d_call: -; cdr3_aa: CSASLSLLTDTQYF; cdr3_nt: TGCAGTGCTAGTCTTAGCCTGCTCACAGATACGCAGTATTTT